This T cell receptor (beta chain) came from a study of T-cell memory formation after mild COVID-19. On the study more broadly: Largely donor-specific sequence clusters came from a couple of donors. General study findings and limits: Clones that contracted from day 15 to 85 were balanced CD4/CD8, while later expanders leaned CD4+. Researchers could not confirm that second-wave clones peaking on day 37 targeted SARS-CoV-2.

This clonotype was counted ten times or more. Its matching antigen is unknown. The TCR alpha and TCR beta cDNA libraries, bearing sample barcodes and UMIs, were generated by 5'RACE using constant-segment primers. TCRdb reanalysed the 5' RACE reads using MiXCR and keeps one entry per CDR3 protein. The sample lists 250,000 to 300,000 distinct CDR3 sequences, 15% to 20% occurring once. The V end lost 4 bases, the J end lost 10 bases, and 9 bases lay between the germline ends. From germline, CDR1 is SGHRS and CDR2 YFSETQ. CDR3 length: 11 amino acids. The TCR sequence derives from a man aged 18 to 35 who had mild COVID-19 (a few samples of this study predate the infection). Cell type and time point are not known. The sequenced material came from PBMCs or a T cell subset sorted from them (not recorded which). The chain uses TRBV5-1 and TRBJ2-1; D call uncertain. The CDR3: CASSLGVEQFF. The CDR3 DNA follows: TGCGCCAGCAGCCTCGGCGTGGAGCAGTTCTTC.